This T cell receptor beta chain was retrieved from a study of CXCR3 chemokines and chemotherapy response in bladder cancer. Germline values: CDR1 ENHRY, CDR2 SYGVKD. This CDR3 contains 16 residues. The V gene end was trimmed by 8 bases and the J gene end by 8 bases; junction bases not matched to a gene: 15. Via MiXCR, TCRdb re-called the PCR reads, giving one row per CDR3 protein. The sample shows around 13,000 distinct CDR3 sequences, around 12% of them seen only once. This clonotype was recorded at least ten times. This TCR derives from a human donor with bladder cancer that did not respond to neoadjuvant chemotherapy. The gene calls are TRBV10-3 and TRBJ2-3, with 11 bases identical to TRBD2. Sample collection was performed from a patient whose treatment included neoadjuvant chemotherapy. The chain's CDR3 is CAISEGPSGGRVTQYF. In nucleotides, the CDR3 is TGTGCCATCTCGGAAGGGCCTAGCGGGGGGCGAGTTACGCAGTATTTT.